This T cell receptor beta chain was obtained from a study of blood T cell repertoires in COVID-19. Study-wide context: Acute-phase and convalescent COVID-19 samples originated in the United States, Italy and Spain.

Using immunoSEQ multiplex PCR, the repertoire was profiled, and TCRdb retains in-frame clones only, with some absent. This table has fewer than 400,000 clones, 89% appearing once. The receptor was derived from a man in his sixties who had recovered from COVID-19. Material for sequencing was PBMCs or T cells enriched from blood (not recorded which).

The CDR3 loop is CASSRQGLETQYF. The CDR3 DNA follows: TGTGCCAGCAGCCGACAGGGGTTGGAGACCCAGTACTTC. V usage is TRBV6-5 and J usage is TRBJ2-5, with 8 bases aligning to TRBD1. With V trimmed by 6 bases and J by 5 bases, 5 bases remained unmatched. Germline V gives CDR1 MNHEY, CDR2 SVGAGI. The CDR3 consists of 13 residues.